The 31 T cell receptor beta chains below come from one sample, sequenced in a study of cytomegalovirus exposure and HLA in healthy donors. The PCR ran on 60 Vbeta and 13 Jbeta primers. Assay used: immunoSEQ multiplex PCR; TCRdb lists only in-frame clones, some missing. The table has around 250,000 clones, about 80% seen once. The sample comprised PBMCs. These receptors all come from a woman aged 60-70 years in good health and CMV-seropositive.

The chain employs TRBV5-4 and TRBJ2-7, with TRBD2 matching over 12 bases. Per the germline V gene, CDR1 is SGHNT and CDR2 is YYREEE (reference sequence). This CDR3 has 15 residues. V trimming: 3 bases; J trimming: 3 bases; junction bases outside the gene matches: 4. Here the CDR3 reads CASSSKTSGSYEQYF. The CDR3 bases are TGTGCCAGCAGCTCTAAGACTAGCGGGAGCTACGAGCAGTACTTC.

The chain couples TRBV11-3 to TRBJ1-1; D gene uncertain. CDR1 and CDR2 from the germline V gene are SGHNT and YENEEA. This CDR3 comprises 13 residues. V lost 2 bases to trimming and J lost 2 bases, with 6 bases between them. CDR3 sequence: CASSLFKNTEAFF. The CDR3, as DNA: TGTGCCAGCAGCTTATTTAAAAACACTGAAGCTTTCTTT.

V usage is TRBV5-1 and J usage is TRBJ1-1, with TRBD1 matching over 7 bases. J gave up 0 bases and V 6 bases, and 5 bases lay outside the gene matches. This CDR3 contains 14 residues. CDR1 and CDR2 (germline): SGHRS, YFSETQ. The CDR3 DNA follows: TGCGCCAGCACCCTGACAGGGATGAACACTGAAGCTTTCTTT. Translated, it gives CASTLTGMNTEAFF.

This sequence joins TRBV5-6 and TRBJ1-5; 10 bases match TRBD1. This CDR3 is built from 14 residues. Germline V gives CDR1 SGHDT, CDR2 YYEEEE. V gave up 8 bases and J gave up 7 bases; unmatched junction bases: 9. The CDR3 spells CASQKGTGVQPQHF. The CDR3 coding sequence is TGTGCCAGTCAAAAGGGGACAGGGGTACAGCCCCAGCATTTT.

J is TRBJ1-2 and V is TRBV2, with D unclear. CDR3 length: 12 amino acids. Germline V gene lookup returns CDR1 SNHLY and CDR2 FYNNEI. V was trimmed by 2 bases and J by 8 bases, leaving 9 bases between them. The CDR3 reads CASSETSRGYTF. CDR3 bases: TGTGCCAGCAGTGAAACATCCAGGGGCTACACCTTC.

The genes are TRBV27 and TRBJ2-7, with 7 bases aligning to TRBD2. Trimming cost V 3 bases and J 4 bases; bases outside gene matches: 12. CDR3 length equals 16 residues. The germline gives CDR1 MNHEY, CDR2 SMNVEV (reference sequence). CDR3 region: CASSFFGWASGYEQYF. The CDR3 coding sequence is TGTGCCAGCAGTTTCTTCGGCTGGGCTAGCGGATACGAGCAGTACTTC.

This chain uses TRBV7-8 with TRBJ2-5; 10 bases are a match to TRBD2. The CDR3 consists of 16 residues. Germline V gene data show CDR1 as SGHVS and CDR2 as FQNEAQ. Trimming took 1 base from V and 5 from J; bases not matched to a gene: 7. The CDR3 sequence is CASSLGLAGAGETQYF. In nucleotides, the CDR3 is TGTGCCAGCAGCTTAGGCCTAGCGGGAGCAGGGGAGACCCAGTACTTC.

The chain has TRBV30 and TRBJ1-5, with TRBD1 matching 7 bases. The CDR3 length is 14 residues. In germline, CDR1 is GTSNPN, CDR2 SVGIG (reference sequence). Unmatched junction bases numbered 4, after V lost 0 bases and J lost 5 bases. CDR3 in DNA: TGTGCCTGGAGTGTAAAGACAGGGTATCAGCCCCAGCATTTT. It codes for CAWSVKTGYQPQHF.

With regard to this clone: The junction shows a germline mismatch at one end, possibly a read error. V usage is TRBV7-9 and J usage is TRBJ1-5, with 10 bases lining up with TRBD1. The CDR3 sequence is 17 residues long. Germline V gives CDR1 SEHNR, CDR2 FQNEAQ (reference sequence). The CDR3 protein is CSSSHGTGAVKGQPQHF. CDR3 DNA: TGTTCCAGCAGCCACGGGACAGGGGCCGTAAAGGGGCAGCCCCAGCATTTT.

V is TRBV29-1 and J is TRBJ2-1, with 8 bases aligning to TRBD2. J gave up 6 bases and V 6 bases, and 10 bases lay outside the gene matches. This CDR3 is 14 amino acids long. Germline V lookup: CDR1 SQVTM, CDR2 ANQGSEA. The CDR3 region is CSVVSGILGNEQFF. The CDR3 DNA is TGCAGCGTCGTTAGCGGGATCTTAGGCAATGAGCAGTTCTTC.

The sample holds one count of this clone. The chain uses TRBV29-1 and TRBJ2-1; possible D gene TRBD1, 6 bases. Trimming removed 5 bases at V and 6 bases at J, with 14 bases between. CDR3 length equals 13 residues. Germline assignment: CDR1 SQVTM and CDR2 ANQGSEA. The CDR3 here is CSVLNRVGNEQFF. DNA for the CDR3: TGCAGCGTTTTGAACAGGGTTGGCAATGAGCAGTTCTTC.

The chain employs TRBV6-6 and TRBJ1-5; a weak D match, TRBD1 (5 bases). The germline V gene has CDR1 MNHNY and CDR2 SVGAGI (reference sequence). Trimming cost V 0 bases and J 5 bases, with 14 bases left between them. The CDR3 has 16 residues. The chain's CDR3 is CASSYSRSGFDQPQHF. The DNA for the CDR3 is TGTGCCAGCAGTTACTCGAGGTCAGGGTTTGATCAGCCCCAGCATTTT.

Of note for this clone: An end of the junction does not agree with germline; a read error may underlie this. The J gene is TRBJ2-7, the V gene TRBV6-1; 8 bases are shared with TRBD2. CDR1 is MNHNS and CDR2 is SASEGT in the germline V gene. The length of the CDR3 is 13 residues. CDR3: CASSEAGVYEQYF. The CDR3 DNA follows: TGTGCCAGCAGCGAAGCGGGAGTCTACGAGCAGTACTTC.

The genes are TRBV30 and TRBJ1-5; D is perhaps TRBD1 (6 bases). Trimming took 0 bases from V and 1 from J, leaving 16 bases between them. Germline V gene sequence: CDR1 GTSNPN, CDR2 SVGIG (reference sequence). The CDR3 runs to 17 residues. The CDR3 reads CAWSVGFRGASNQPQHF. The CDR3 bases are TGTGCCTGGAGTGTAGGGTTTCGGGGGGCCAGCAATCAGCCCCAGCATTTT.

The genes are TRBV29-1 and TRBJ2-2; 12 bases line up with TRBD1. Germline-derived CDR1 and CDR2 are SQVTM and ANQGSEA. V lost 6 bases to trimming and J lost 7 bases; unmatched junction nucleotides: 12. The CDR3 consists of 16 residues. CDR3 DNA: TGCAGCGTACCTAATCCCGGGACAGGGGGCAACGGGGAGCTGTTTTTT. Its translation: CSVPNPGTGGNGELFF.

This chain connects TRBV7-3 to TRBJ2-3; no definite D call. CDR1 is SGHTA, CDR2 FQGTGA, per germline. The CDR3 extends over 15 amino acids. With 1 base removed from V and 6 bases from J, the gap between germline ends came to 14 bases. CDR3 residues: CASSLSVSEPDTQYF. The CDR3 DNA reads as TGTGCCAGCAGCTTAAGCGTGTCGGAGCCGGATACGCAGTATTTT.

This clone was picked up a small number of times. The chain combines TRBV6-1 with TRBJ1-2; no definite D call. V was pared by 0 bases and J by 6 bases, with 8 bases between. There are 13 residues in the CDR3. The germline CDR1 and CDR2 sequences are MNHNS and SASEGT. The CDR3 region is CASSEAGRDGYTF. The CDR3 DNA is TGTGCCAGCAGTGAAGCAGGGCGGGATGGCTACACCTTC.

The chain couples TRBV5-1 to TRBJ2-5, with TRBD1 matching over 8 bases. The assigned J gene may be wrong: the sequence end matches TRBJ2-7 better. Germline V gene sequence: CDR1 SGHRS, CDR2 YFSETQ. This CDR3 has 14 amino acids. In DNA, the CDR3 is TGCGCCAGCAGCTATGACAGGGGAGTATACGAGCAGTACTTC. This codes for CASSYDRGVYEQYF.

This clone was observed a handful of times. The chain is built from TRBV29-1 and TRBJ1-1; D possibly corresponds to TRBD1 (5 bases). The V end was cut by 1 base, the J end by 6 bases, with 15 bases between. Germline CDR1 is SQVTM and CDR2 is ANQGSEA. The CDR3 is 14 residues long. The CDR3 DNA is TGCAGCGTTGAAGTTCGAACAGGAGCTCCTGAAGCTTTCTTT. Its protein is CSVEVRTGAPEAFF.

CDR3 amino acids: CASSLFRGPAGNTIYF. CDR3 bases: TGTGCCAGCAGCTTGTTTAGGGGGCCTGCTGGAAACACCATATATTTT. This sequence joins TRBV5-6 and TRBJ1-3; TRBD1 agrees at 7 bases. The germline gives CDR1 SGHDT, CDR2 YYEEEE. J lost 2 bases, V lost 1 base, and 6 bases had no gene match. CDR3 size: 16 residues. The complete variable domain, with remaining parts taken from reference TRBV5-6 and TRBJ1-3, reads DAGVTQSPTHLIKTRGQQVTLRCSPKSGHDTVSWYQQALGQGPQFIFQYYEEEERQRGNFPDRFSGHQFPNYSSELNVNALLLGDSALYLCASSLFRGPAGNTIYFGEGSWLTVV.

Only a few counts were recorded for this clone. The V and J genes are TRBV5-4 and TRBJ2-1, with 11 bases identical to TRBD2. The CDR3 has 15 amino acids. Germline loops: CDR1 SGHNT, CDR2 YYREEE (reference sequence). The V segment lost 0 bases and the J segment 8 bases; nucleotides outside the gene matches: 4. The CDR3: CASSLGSGRADEQFF. CDR3 sequence (DNA): TGTGCCAGCAGCTTGGGTAGCGGGAGGGCAGATGAGCAGTTCTTC.

The chain is built from TRBV28 and TRBJ1-1; possible D gene TRBD1, 5 bases. Germline values: CDR1 MDHEN, CDR2 SYDVKM. Trimming took off 8 bases at V and 6 bases at J, with 16 bases between the two ends. The CDR3 loop spans 13 amino acids. The CDR3 here is CASRGSSLAEAFF. The CDR3 bases are TGTGCCAGCCGGGGGAGTTCTTTGGCTGAAGCTTTCTTT.

The gene calls are TRBV9 and TRBJ2-2; 7 bases fit TRBD1. The trim removed 4 bases at V and 2 bases at J, leaving 8 bases unmatched. Per germline, CDR1 SGDLS and CDR2 YYNGEE. The CDR3 totals 16 residues. DNA of the CDR3: TGTGCCAGCAGCCCCTACGGGACAGATAACACCGGGGAGCTGTTTTTT. Protein sequence: CASSPYGTDNTGELFF.

In its sample, this clone was seen once. The chain recombines TRBV10-3 with TRBJ1-2, with D possibly being TRBD1 (6 bases). Trimming cost V 11 bases and J 4 bases, with 20 bases left between them. This CDR3 has 14 amino acids. CDR1 is ENHRY, CDR2 SYGVKD, per germline. The CDR3 coding sequence is TGTGCCTTGCGCCCAGCCGGGACAATCTATGGCTACACCTTC. Residues: CALRPAGTIYGYTF.

This chain uses TRBV13 with TRBJ1-1; D is uncertain. CDR1 is PRHDT, CDR2 FYEKMQ, per germline (reference sequence). The CDR3 totals 12 residues. Trimming pared 2 bases from V and 6 bases from J, leaving 7 bases between. The CDR3 coding sequence is TGTGCCAGCAGCTTACGGGTAGCTGAAGCTTTCTTT. Translated, it gives CASSLRVAEAFF.

The V and J genes are TRBV7-9 and TRBJ2-1, with D perhaps TRBD1 (5 bases). This CDR3 has 13 residues. Looked up from germline, CDR1 is SEHNR and CDR2 is FQNEAQ (reference sequence). V shed 1 base and J shed 8 bases, with 9 bases lying between them. DNA for the CDR3: TGTGCCAGCAGCTTAGGCAGGGTGGATGAGCAGTTCTTC. It codes for CASSLGRVDEQFF.

For the CDR3, the DNA is TGTGCCAGCATCAGGGACACGAGAAATGAAAAACTGTTTTTT. Translation gives CASIRDTRNEKLFF. The chain recombines TRBV2 with TRBJ1-4, with D possibly TRBD1 on 6 matching bases. The V gene lost 7 bases and the J gene lost 5 bases, with 14 bases spanning the gap. Germline lookup yields CDR1 SNHLY and CDR2 FYNNEI. The CDR3 spans 14 residues.

V is TRBV27 and J is TRBJ1-3; D is undetermined. The CDR3 runs to 13 residues. CDR1 and CDR2 from the germline V gene are MNHEY and SMNVEV (reference sequence). The V end was cut by 2 bases, the J end by 4 bases, with 6 bases between. The CDR3 loop reads CASSLGGGNTIYF. The DNA for the CDR3 is TGTGCCAGCAGTTTAGGAGGAGGAAACACCATATATTTT.

Only one count was recorded for this clone. The chain links TRBV27 to TRBJ1-4; 8 nucleotides line up with TRBD1. Germline V lookup: CDR1 MNHEY, CDR2 SMNVEV (reference sequence). V lost 3 bases to trimming and J lost 7 bases; unmatched junction nucleotides: 7. The CDR3 is made up of 15 amino acids. CDR3 sequence (DNA): TGTGCCAGCAGTTTTCGACAGGGGCGCACTGAAAAACTGTTTTTT. It codes for CASSFRQGRTEKLFF.

CDR3 nucleotide sequence: TGTGCCAGTAGGGCGAACACTGAAGCTTTCTTT. This translates into CASRANTEAFF. The V call is TRBV19, the J call TRBJ1-1, with unresolved D. V was shortened by 6 bases and J by 1 base, with 3 bases between the two germline ends. The germline CDR1 and CDR2 sequences are LNHDA and SQIVND (reference sequence). CDR3 length: 11 residues.

This chain joins TRBV7-2 and TRBJ2-5, with 7 bases identical to TRBD2. After removal of 1 base from V and 11 bases from J, the junction contained 13 bases not matched to a gene. The V gene's germline CDR1 is SGHTA and CDR2 FQGNSA. This CDR3 has 15 residues. The CDR3 reads CASSLDLAVVSEQYF. The CDR3 DNA is TGTGCCAGCAGCTTAGATCTAGCGGTTGTCTCGGAGCAGTACTTC.